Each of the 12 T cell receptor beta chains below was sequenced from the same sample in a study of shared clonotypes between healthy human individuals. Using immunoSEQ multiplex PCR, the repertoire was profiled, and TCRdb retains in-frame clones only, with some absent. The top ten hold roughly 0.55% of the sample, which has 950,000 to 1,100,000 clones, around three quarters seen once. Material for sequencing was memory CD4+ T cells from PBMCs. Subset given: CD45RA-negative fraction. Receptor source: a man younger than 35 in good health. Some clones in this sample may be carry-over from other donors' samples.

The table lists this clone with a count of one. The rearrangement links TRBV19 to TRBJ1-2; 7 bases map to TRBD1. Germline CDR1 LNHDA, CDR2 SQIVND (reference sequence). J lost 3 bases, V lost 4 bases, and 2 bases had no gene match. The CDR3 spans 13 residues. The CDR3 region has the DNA TGTGCCAGTAGTAAGCAGGGGGACTATGGCTACACCTTC. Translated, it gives CASSKQGDYGYTF.

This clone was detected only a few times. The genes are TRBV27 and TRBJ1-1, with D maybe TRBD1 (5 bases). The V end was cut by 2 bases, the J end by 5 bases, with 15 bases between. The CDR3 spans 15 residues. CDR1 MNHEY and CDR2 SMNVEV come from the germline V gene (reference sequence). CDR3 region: CASSLNAGGGTEAFF. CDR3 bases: TGTGCCAGCAGTTTAAATGCGGGGGGGGGAACTGAAGCTTTCTTT.

The CDR3 nucleotides are TGCGCCAGCAGCCTAATAGCGATCCAGGGAGGCGGGGAGCTGTTTTTT. Translated, it gives CASSLIAIQGGGELFF. The J gene is TRBJ2-2, the V gene TRBV5-1; maybe TRBD2 (6 bases). The CDR3 consists of 16 residues. Germline V gene sequence: CDR1 SGHRS, CDR2 YFSETQ. The V end lost 4 bases, the J end lost 7 bases, and 20 bases lay between the germline ends.

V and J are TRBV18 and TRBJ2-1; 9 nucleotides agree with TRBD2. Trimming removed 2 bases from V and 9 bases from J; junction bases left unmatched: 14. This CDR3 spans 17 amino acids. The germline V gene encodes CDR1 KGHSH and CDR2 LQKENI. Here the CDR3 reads CASSPKLAGEDTGEQFF. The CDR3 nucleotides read TGTGCCAGCTCACCAAAATTAGCGGGAGAAGACACGGGTGAGCAGTTCTTC.

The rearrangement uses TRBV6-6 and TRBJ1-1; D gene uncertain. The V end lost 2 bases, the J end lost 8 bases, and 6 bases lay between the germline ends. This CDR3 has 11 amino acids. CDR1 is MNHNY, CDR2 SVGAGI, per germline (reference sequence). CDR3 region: CASSYGREAFF. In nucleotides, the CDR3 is TGTGCCAGCAGTTACGGGCGGGAAGCTTTCTTT.

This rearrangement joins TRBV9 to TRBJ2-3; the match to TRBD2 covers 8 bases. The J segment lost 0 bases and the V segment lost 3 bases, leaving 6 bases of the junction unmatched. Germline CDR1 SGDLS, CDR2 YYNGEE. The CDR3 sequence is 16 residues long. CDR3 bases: TGTGCCAGCAGCGCACATAGCGGGGCCAGCACAGATACGCAGTATTTT. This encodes CASSAHSGASTDTQYF.

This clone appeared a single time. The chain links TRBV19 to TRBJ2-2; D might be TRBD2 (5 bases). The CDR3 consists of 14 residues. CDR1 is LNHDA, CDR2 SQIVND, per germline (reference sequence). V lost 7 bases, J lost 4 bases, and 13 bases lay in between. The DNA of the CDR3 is TGTGCCAGTATGAGGGCAGGAGGCACCGGGGAGCTGTTTTTT. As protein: CASMRAGGTGELFF. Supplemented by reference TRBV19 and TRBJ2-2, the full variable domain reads DGGITQSPKYLFRKEGQNVTLSCEQNLNHDAMYWYRQDPGQGLRLIYYSQIVNDFQKGDIAEGYSVSREKKESFPLTVTSAQKNPTAFYLCASMRAGGTGELFFGEGSRLTVL.

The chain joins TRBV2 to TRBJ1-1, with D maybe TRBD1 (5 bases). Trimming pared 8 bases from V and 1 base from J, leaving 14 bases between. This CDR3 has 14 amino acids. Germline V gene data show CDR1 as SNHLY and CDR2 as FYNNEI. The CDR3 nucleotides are TGTGCCAGCCGGGACGGCTTTTCGAACACTGAAGCTTTCTTT. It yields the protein CASRDGFSNTEAFF.

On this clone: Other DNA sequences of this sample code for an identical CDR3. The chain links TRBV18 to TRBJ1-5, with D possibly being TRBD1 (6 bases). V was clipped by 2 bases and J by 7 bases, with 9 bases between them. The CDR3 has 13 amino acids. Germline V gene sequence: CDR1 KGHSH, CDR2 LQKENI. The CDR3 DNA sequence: TGTGCCAGCTCACCAGGAGGGGGACAGCCCCAGCATTTT. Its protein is CASSPGGGQPQHF.

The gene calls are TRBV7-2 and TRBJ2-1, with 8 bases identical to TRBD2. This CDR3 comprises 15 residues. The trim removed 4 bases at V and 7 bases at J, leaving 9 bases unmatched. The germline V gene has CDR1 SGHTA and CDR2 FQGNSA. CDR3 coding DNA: TGTGCCAGCAGCTCCGGCGGCGGGAGGATTAATGAGCAGTTCTTC. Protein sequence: CASSSGGGRINEQFF.

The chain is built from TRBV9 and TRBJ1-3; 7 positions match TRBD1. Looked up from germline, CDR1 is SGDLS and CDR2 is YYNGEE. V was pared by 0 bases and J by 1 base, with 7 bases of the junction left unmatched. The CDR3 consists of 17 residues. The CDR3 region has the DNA TGTGCCAGCAGCGTAGGACAGGGAGACTTATCTGGAAACACCATATATTTT. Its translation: CASSVGQGDLSGNTIYF. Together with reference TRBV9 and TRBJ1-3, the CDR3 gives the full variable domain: DSGVTQTPKHLITATGQRVTLRCSPRSGDLSVYWYQQSLDQGLQFLIQYYNGEERAKGNILERFSAQQFPDLHSELNLSSLELGDSALYFCASSVGQGDLSGNTIYFGEGSWLTVV.

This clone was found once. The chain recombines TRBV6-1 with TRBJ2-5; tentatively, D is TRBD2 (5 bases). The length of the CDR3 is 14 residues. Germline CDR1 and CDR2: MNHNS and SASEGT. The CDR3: CASHEGTRQETQYF. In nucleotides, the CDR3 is TGTGCGAGTCACGAGGGAACTAGGCAAGAGACCCAGTACTTC.